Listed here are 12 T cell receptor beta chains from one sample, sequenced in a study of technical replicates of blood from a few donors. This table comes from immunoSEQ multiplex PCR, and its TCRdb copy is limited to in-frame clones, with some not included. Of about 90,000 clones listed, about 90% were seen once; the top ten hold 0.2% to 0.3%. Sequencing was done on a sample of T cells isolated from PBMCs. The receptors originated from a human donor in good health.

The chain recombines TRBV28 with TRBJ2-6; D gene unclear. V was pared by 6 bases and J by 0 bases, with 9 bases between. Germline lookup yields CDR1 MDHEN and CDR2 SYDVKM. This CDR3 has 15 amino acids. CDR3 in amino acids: CASRSGSSGANVLTF. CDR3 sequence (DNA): TGTGCCAGCAGATCCGGGTCCTCTGGGGCCAACGTCCTGACTTTC.

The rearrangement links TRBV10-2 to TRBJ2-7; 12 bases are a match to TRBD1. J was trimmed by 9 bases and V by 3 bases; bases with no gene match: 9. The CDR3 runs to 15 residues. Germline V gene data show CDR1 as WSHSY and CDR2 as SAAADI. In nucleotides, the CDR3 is TGCGCCAGCAGTGACATACCGGGACAGGGGGCCGGGCAGTACTTC. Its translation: CASSDIPGQGAGQYF.

The CDR3 DNA reads as TGTGCCAGCAGCCAAAACAGGGAGGGATTCTCCTACAATGAGCAGTTCTTC. Protein sequence: CASSQNREGFSYNEQFF. The V gene is TRBV7-9, the J gene TRBJ2-1, with D possibly being TRBD2 (7 bases). The V gene's germline CDR1 is SEHNR and CDR2 FQNEAQ (reference sequence). V lost 5 bases, J lost 0 bases, and 17 bases lay in between. The CDR3 covers 17 residues.

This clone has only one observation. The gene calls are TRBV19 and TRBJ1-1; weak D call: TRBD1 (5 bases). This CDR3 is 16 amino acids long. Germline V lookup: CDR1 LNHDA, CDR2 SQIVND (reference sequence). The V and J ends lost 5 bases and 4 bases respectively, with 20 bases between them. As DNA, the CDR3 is TGTGCCAGTAGTCTGGACGGGGGGGGAAGGATCACTGAAGCTTTCTTT. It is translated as CASSLDGGGRITEAFF.

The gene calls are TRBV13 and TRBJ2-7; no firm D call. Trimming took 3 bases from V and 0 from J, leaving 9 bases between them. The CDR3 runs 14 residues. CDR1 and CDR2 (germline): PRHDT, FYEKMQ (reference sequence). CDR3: CASSFAYRSYEQYF. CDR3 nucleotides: TGTGCCAGCAGCTTCGCCTATCGCTCCTACGAGCAGTACTTC. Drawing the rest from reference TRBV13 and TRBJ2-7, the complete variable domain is AAGVIQSPRHLIKEKRETATLKCYPIPRHDTVYWYQQGPGQDPQFLISFYEKMQSDKGSIPDRFSAQQFSDYHSELNMSSLELGDSALYFCASSFAYRSYEQYFGPGTRLTVT.

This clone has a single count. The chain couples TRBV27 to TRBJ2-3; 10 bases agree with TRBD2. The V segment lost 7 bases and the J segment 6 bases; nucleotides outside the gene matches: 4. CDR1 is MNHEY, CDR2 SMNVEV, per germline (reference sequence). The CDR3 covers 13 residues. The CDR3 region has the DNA TGTGCCAGCAAAACTAGCGGGGTTGATACGCAGTATTTT. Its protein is CASKTSGVDTQYF.

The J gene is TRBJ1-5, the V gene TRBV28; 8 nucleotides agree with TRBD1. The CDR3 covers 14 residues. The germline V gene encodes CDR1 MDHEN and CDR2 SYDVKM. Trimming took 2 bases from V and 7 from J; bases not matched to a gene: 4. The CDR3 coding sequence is TGTGCCAGCAGTTTAGTTCAGGGGGCGCAGCCCCAGCATTTT. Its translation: CASSLVQGAQPQHF.

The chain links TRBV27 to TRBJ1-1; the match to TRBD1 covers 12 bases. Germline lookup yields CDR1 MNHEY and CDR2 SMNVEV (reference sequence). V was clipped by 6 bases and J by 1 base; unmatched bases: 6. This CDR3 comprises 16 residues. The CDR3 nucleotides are TGTGCCAGCAGATGGGGGACAGGGGGCAGGAACACTGAAGCTTTCTTT. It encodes CASRWGTGGRNTEAFF.

DNA for the CDR3: TGTGCCAGCAGTGGGCGAATGTTGACAGGGAAAGTTGAGCAGTACTTC. It encodes CASSGRMLTGKVEQYF. The chain is built from TRBV6-1 and TRBJ2-7; 7 nucleotides match TRBD1. The CDR3 covers 16 residues. The germline V gene has CDR1 MNHNS and CDR2 SASEGT. V gave up 4 bases and J gave up 7 bases; unmatched junction bases: 16.

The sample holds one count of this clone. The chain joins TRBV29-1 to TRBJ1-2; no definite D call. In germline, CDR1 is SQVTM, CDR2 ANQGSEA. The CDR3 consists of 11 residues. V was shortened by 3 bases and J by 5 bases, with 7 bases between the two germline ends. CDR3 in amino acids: CSVETGYGYTF. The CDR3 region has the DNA TGCAGCGTTGAGACTGGGTATGGCTACACCTTC. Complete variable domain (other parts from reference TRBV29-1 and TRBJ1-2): SAVISQKPSRDICQRGTSLTIQCQVDSQVTMMFWYRQQPGQSLTLIATANQGSEATYESGFVIDKFPISRPNLTFSTLTVSNMSPEDSSIYLCSVETGYGYTFGSGTRLTVV.

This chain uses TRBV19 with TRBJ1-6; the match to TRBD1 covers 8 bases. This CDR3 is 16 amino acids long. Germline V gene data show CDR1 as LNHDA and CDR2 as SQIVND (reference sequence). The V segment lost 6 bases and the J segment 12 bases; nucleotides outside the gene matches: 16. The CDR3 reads CASSSAGTGQSVPLHF. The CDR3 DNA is TGTGCCAGTAGCAGCGCCGGGACAGGCCAAAGTGTACCCCTCCACTTT.

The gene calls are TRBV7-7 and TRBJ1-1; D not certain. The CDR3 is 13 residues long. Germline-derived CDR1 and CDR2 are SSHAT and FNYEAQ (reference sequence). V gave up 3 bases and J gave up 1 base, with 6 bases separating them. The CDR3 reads CASSFAKNTEAFF. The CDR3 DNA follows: TGTGCCAGCAGCTTTGCGAAGAACACTGAAGCTTTCTTT.